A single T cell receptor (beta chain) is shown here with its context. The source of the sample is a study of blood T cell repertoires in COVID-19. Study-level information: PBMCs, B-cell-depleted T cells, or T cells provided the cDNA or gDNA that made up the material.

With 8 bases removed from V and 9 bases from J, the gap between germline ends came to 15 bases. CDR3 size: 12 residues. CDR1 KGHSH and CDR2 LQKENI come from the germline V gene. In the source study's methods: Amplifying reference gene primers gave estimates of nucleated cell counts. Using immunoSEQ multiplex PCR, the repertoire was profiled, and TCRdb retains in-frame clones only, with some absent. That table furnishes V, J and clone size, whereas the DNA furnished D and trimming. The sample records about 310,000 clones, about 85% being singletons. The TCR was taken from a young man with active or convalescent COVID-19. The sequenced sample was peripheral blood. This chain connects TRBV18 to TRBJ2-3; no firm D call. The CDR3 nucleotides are TGTGCCAGCGAAAGCAAAGAGTTCACGCAGTATTTT. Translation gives CASESKEFTQYF.